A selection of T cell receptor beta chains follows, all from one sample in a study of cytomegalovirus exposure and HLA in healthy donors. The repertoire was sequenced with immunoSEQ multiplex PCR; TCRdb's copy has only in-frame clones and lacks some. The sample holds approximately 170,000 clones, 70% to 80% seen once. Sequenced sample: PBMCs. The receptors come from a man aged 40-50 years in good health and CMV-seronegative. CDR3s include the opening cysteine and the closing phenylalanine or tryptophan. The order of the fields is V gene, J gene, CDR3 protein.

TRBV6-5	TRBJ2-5	CASSYQAPRGETQYF
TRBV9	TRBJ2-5	CASSPAGEGGGEQYF
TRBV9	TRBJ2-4	CASSVGLAKNSQYF
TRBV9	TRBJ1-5	CASSASTGGNQPQHF
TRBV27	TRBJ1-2	CASSFRTHGAYGYTF
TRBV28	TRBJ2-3	CASSFPTSTDTQYF
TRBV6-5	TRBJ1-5	CASSQQGLSNQPQHF
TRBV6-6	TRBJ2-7	CASSYGQGTPYEQYF
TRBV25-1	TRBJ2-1	CASSGGVQGRHNEQFF
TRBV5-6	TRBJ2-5	CASSPPTGGRETQYF
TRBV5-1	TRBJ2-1	CASSPRTGGYAEQFF
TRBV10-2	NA	CASSQRPNAYEQYF
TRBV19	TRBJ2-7	CASNPNPGQGYEQYF
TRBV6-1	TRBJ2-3	CASSVEESTDTQYF
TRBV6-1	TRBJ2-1	CAAGVGSVNEQFF
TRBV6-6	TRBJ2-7	CASRGTGTSYEQYF
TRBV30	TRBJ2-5	CAWRALSLGETQYF
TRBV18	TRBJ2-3	CASSPNREGSTDTQYF
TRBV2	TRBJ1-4	CASGPSRAIGGEKLFF
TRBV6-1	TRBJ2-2	CASSRTGPNTGELFF
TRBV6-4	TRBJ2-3	CASSDTSGEANTQYF
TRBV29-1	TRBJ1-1	CSVFSRGKTEAFF
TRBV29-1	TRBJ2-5	CSVIASTQETQYF
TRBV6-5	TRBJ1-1	CASQGTEAFF
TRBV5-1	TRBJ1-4	CASSLAVGAEKLFF
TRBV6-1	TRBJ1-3	CASSLRDRVGNTIYF
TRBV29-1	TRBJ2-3	CSVEDPGGGTDTQYF
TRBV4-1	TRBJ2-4	CASSLGLAGENIQYF
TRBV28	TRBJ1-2	CASSPGQGGVLGYTF
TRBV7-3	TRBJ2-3	CASSPGLAGDTQYF
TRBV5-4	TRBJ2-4	CASSSREANIQYF
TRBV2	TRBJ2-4	CASGGNLAGFNSQYF
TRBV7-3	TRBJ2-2	CASSNDPGLAGAGELFF
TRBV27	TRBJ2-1	CASASGSSYNEQFF
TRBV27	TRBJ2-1	CASSLWGQGIANNEQFF
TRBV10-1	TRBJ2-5	CASAPGNRQETQYF
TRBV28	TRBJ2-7	CASSLIRGGDEREVHF
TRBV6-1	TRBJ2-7	CASSEASGTSGYEQYF
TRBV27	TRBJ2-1	CASSWGLAGKGQFF
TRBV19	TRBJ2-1	CASSPSRTAYNEQFF
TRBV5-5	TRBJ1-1	CASSSPGTGGIAFF
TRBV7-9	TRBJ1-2	CASSPGTNYGYTF
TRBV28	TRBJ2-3	CASSFDRYGTDTQYF
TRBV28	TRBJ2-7	CASSQGQGYEQYF
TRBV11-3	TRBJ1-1	CASSFQGNTEAFF
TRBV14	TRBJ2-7	CASSQDHERGRKLYF
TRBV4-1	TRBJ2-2	CASSQEAGATSGELFF